The subject of this entry is one TCR beta chain. Antigen: not known. CDR3 length: 15 amino acids. Germline V gene lookup returns CDR1 LGHNT and CDR2 FRNRAP. J lost 10 bases, V lost 5 bases, and 10 bases had no gene match. The sample belongs to a study of T cell repertoires in cytomegalovirus infection. Regarding the study as a whole: Frequencies of public TCR beta families were cumulated, and this identified carriers of CMV plus the relevant HLA.

TCRdb redid the calling of the reads with MiXCR, one entry per CDR3 protein. The table includes over 200,000 distinct CDR3 sequences, roughly 13% detected once. The TCR comes from a human donor in good health (CMV status not recorded). Some clones in this sample may be carry-over from other donors' samples. The V call is TRBV12-5, the J call TRBJ1-6; TRBD1 agrees at 8 bases. The sequenced sample was PBMCs. CDR3 DNA sequence: TGTGCTAGTGGTCTAGAGGACAGGGCGGGCTCACCCCTCCACTTT. Translation: CASGLEDRAGSPLHF.